This T cell receptor beta chain was sequenced for a study of regulatory T cells in long-lasting Graves disease. Whole-study findings and limits: For persistent Graves' patients, TCR diversity was lower than for newly diagnosed ones. Persistent disease samples used TRBV28, TRBJ1-2 and TRBJ2-5 preferentially. New patients shared 950 to 1,000 public clonotypes, fewer than the approximately 3,000 shared by persistent patients.

The V end lost 1 base, the J end lost 6 bases, and 10 bases lay between the germline ends. Per germline, CDR1 MDHEN and CDR2 SYDVKM. The CDR3 length is 14 residues. The TCR beta library used iRepertoire HTBI primers with Arm-PCR amplification of CDR3. TCRdb analysed the multiplex PCR reads with MiXCR anew, one entry per CDR3 protein. This table has 360,000 or so distinct CDR3 sequences, roughly 25% appearing once. As to time point: persistent/refractory GD, antithyroid drugs over 5 years with positive TRAb. The TCR library used RNA extracted from PBMCs. Concerning this clonotype: Antigen unknown.

The clonotype originates from a woman in her thirties or forties with Graves disease. The gene calls are TRBV28 and TRBJ2-1, with no clear D. The specimen comprised peripheral blood mononuclear cells (PBMCs), sampled when the disease was refractory, from a patient treated with antithyroid drugs. Written as DNA, the CDR3 is TGTGCCAGCAGTTTATTAGTCCTATCCAATGAGCAGTTCTTC. Translating it yields CASSLLVLSNEQFF.